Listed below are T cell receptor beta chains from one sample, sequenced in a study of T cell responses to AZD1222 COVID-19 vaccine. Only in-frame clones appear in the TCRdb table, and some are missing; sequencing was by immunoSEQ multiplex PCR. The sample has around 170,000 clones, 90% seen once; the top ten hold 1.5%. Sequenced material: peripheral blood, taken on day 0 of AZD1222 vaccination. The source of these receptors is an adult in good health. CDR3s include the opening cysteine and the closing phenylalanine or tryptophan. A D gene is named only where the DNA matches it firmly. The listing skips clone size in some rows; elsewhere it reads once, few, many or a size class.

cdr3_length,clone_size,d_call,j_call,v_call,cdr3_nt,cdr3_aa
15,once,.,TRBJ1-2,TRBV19,TGTGCCAGTAGCTTGAGGGGGGTATTCGACTATGGCTACACCTTC,CASSLRGVFDYGYTF
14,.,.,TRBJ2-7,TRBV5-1,TGCGCCAGCTCAGGGCGGGGTTCGTCCTACGAGCAGTACTTC,CASSGRGSSYEQYF
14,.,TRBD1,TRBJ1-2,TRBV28,TGTGCCAGCAGTTTGGGCCAGGGGGCCGGTGGCTACACCTTC,CASSLGQGAGGYTF
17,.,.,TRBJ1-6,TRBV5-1,TGCGCCAGCAGCTTGGGGACCGGGAGCTCCTATAATTCACCCCTCCACTTT,CASSLGTGSSYNSPLHF
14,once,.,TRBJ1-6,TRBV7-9,TGTGCCAGCAGCTTAACAGGGTATAATTCACCCCTCCACTTT,CASSLTGYNSPLHF
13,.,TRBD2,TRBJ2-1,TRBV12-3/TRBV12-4,TGTGCCAGCCTGGTGCGGGGGAACAATGAGCAGTTCTTC,CASLVRGNNEQFF
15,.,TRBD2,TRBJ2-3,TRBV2,TGTGCCAGCCTGGGGCCTAGCGGGGACACAGATACGCAGTATTTT,CASLGPSGDTDTQYF
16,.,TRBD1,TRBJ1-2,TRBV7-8,TGTGCCAGCAGCTTAGTCGTTCCTGGGACAGGCACTGGCTACACCTTC,CASSLVVPGTGTGYTF
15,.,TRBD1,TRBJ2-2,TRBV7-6,TGTGCCAGCAGCACTGGGACAGGGCTGACCGGGGAGCTGTTTTTT,CASSTGTGLTGELFF
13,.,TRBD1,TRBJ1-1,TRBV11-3,TGTGCCAGCAGCAGTGGGACAGGGACTGAAGCTTTCTTT,CASSSGTGTEAFF
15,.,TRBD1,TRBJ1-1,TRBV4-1,TGCGCCAGCAGCCATTTAGGGGGACAGGGATGGGAAGCTTTCTTT,CASSHLGGQGWEAFF
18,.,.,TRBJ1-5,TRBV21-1,TGTGCCAGCAGCAAAGAGGGGAGACGCGGATATGGAAATCAGCCCCAGCATTTT,CASSKEGRRGYGNQPQHF
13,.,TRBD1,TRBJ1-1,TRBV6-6,TGTGCCAGCAGCCATGGGACAGGGGACAAAGCTTTCTTT,CASSHGTGDKAFF
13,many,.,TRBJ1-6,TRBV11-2,TGTGCCAGCAGTTGGGGGCTTAATTCACCCCTCCACTTT,CASSWGLNSPLHF
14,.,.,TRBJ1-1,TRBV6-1,TGTGCCAGCAGTGAACCGATGGTTTACACTGAAGCTTTCTTT,CASSEPMVYTEAFF
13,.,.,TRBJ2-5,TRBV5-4,TGTGCCAGCGGCCTGGAAGCTGAGGAGACCCAGTACTTC,CASGLEAEETQYF
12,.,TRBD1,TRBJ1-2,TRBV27,TGTGCCAGCAGTCCGGGGACAGGGGGATTCACCTTC,CASSPGTGGFTF
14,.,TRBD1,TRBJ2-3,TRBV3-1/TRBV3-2,TGTGCCAGCAGCCAAGATCCCGGGACAGGAACGCAGTATTTT,CASSQDPGTGTQYF
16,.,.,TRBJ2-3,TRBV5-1,TGCGCCAGCAGCTTGGGATTAGGGGAATTTACAGATACGCAGTATTTT,CASSLGLGEFTDTQYF
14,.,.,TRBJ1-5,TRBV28,TGTGCCAGCAACGCCCGGGACAGCAATCAGCCCCAGCATTTT,CASNARDSNQPQHF
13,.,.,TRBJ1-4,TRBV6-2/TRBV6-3,TGTGCCAGCAGTTTTAGAAGGAATGAAAAACTGTTTTTT,CASSFRRNEKLFF
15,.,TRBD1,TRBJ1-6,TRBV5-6,TGTGCCAGCAGCTATCTAGGACAGGGTCATTCACCCCTCCACTTT,CASSYLGQGHSPLHF
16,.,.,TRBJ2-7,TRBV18,TGTGCCAGCTCACCACCGACCGGGGGCGAAAACTACGAGCAGTACTTC,CASSPPTGGENYEQYF
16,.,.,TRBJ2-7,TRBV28,TGTGCCAGCAGTTTGGGTATGCGAGGCAGGTCCTACGAGCAGTACTTC,CASSLGMRGRSYEQYF
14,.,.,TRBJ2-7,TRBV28,TGTGCCAGCAGTTTCGGTTTAGACTCCTACGAGCAGTACTTC,CASSFGLDSYEQYF
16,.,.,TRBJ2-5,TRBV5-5,TGTGCCAGCAGCCGGGCCGGTGTCATGTACCAAGAGACCCAGTACTTC,CASSRAGVMYQETQYF
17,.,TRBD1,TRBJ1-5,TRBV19,TGTGCCAGTACGAACGCCGGGACAGGGGTTTCTAATCAGCCCCAGCATTTT,CASTNAGTGVSNQPQHF
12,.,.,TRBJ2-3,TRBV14,TGTGCCAGCAGCCAAGGGGGAGATACGCAGTATTTT,CASSQGGDTQYF
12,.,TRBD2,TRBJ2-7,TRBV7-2,TGTGCCAGCAGCCGGGACTACGGCGAGCAGTACTTC,CASSRDYGEQYF
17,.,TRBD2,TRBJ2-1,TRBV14,TGTGCCAGCAGCCAAGGTGGAATAGCGGGGGGGCTGGGTGAGCAGTTCTTC,CASSQGGIAGGLGEQFF
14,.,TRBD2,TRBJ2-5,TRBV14,TGTGCCAGCAGCCCAGCGGGGGCCGCCCGGGCCCAGTACTTC,CASSPAGAARAQYF
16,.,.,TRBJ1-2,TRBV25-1,TGTGCCAGCAGTCTCACCCTTGGGGGCAGGCAATATGGCTACACCTTC,CASSLTLGGRQYGYTF
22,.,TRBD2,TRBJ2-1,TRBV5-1,TGCGCCAGCAGCTTCCCCCGGGACAGGGAGACTAGCGGGGTCCTAACCTACAATGAGCAGTTCTTC,CASSFPRDRETSGVLTYNEQFF
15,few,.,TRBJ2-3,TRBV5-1,TGCGCCAGCAGCGTGGGAGATCCTAGCACAGATACGCAGTATTTT,CASSVGDPSTDTQYF
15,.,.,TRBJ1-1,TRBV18,TGTGCCAGCTCACCGAGGAGGGAGGTTTTCACTGAAGCTTTCTTT,CASSPRREVFTEAFF
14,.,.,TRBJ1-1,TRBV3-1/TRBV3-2,TGTGCCAGCAGCCAGGGGGCGCGGGACACTGAAGCTTTCTTT,CASSQGARDTEAFF
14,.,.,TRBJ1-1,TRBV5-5,TGTGCCAGCAGCTTAGTGACAGCGAACACTGAAGCTTTCTTT,CASSLVTANTEAFF
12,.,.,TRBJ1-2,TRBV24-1,TGTGCCACCAGTGATTTCTCTGCTGGCTACACCTTC,CATSDFSAGYTF
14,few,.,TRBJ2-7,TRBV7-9,TGTGCCAGCAGCGACAGGACTAGCTCCTACGAGCAGTACTTC,CASSDRTSSYEQYF
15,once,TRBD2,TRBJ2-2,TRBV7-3,TGTGCCAGCAGCACGTCGGGAGGGGACACCGGGGAGCTGTTTTTT,CASSTSGGDTGELFF
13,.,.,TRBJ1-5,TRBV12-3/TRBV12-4,TGTGCCAGCAGTCCCCAGGGTGGTCAGCCCCAGCATTTT,CASSPQGGQPQHF